The clone carrying this T cell receptor beta chain occurred many times. The data originate from a study of human T cells and chemical hapten exposure. Indicated time point: patch test 2, 6 weeks after DPC sensitization. Noted treatment: therapeutic diphenylcyclopropenone sensitization with weekly scalp DPC. TCRdb fed the RACE reads into MiXCR, producing one record per CDR3 protein. Among roughly 40,000 distinct CDR3 sequences listed, about 9.8% were seen once. The CDR3 spans 14 residues. With 10 bases clipped from V and 4 bases from J, the junction kept 11 bases outside the gene matches. The germline V gene encodes CDR1 ENHRY and CDR2 SYGVKD.

This TCR derives from a woman in her 40s with alopecia areata. Some clones in this sample may be carry-over from other donors' samples. V gene TRBV10-3 combines with J gene TRBJ2-7; 9 nucleotides line up with TRBD1. The source was whole blood, collected in connection with sensitization to the hapten diphenylcyclopropenone (DPC). The CDR3 DNA reads TGTGCCAGCCGACCGGGACAGGGACCATACGAGCAGTACTTC. This encodes CASRPGQGPYEQYF.